This T cell receptor (beta chain) stems from a study of pediatric ulcerative colitis. The germline V gene has CDR1 KGHSH and CDR2 LQKENI. The CDR3 covers 17 residues. V dropped 5 bases and J dropped 8; count of bases not matched to a gene: 16. Sequenced by immunoSEQ multiplex PCR; TCRdb stores in-frame clones only, minus some. This table holds around 36,000 clones, roughly three quarters found once. Note on this clone: The antigen is not known.

One to two pinch biopsies were taken from the rectum during colonoscopy. Study results and caveats: Blood-derived T cells may be present in rectal pinch biopsies. Rectal repertoires separated controls, mild-moderate and acute severe colitis. Blood-rectal clonal overlap within each person was significantly higher in ulcerative colitis patients than controls. This repertoire reflects total lymphocytes rather than subpopulations like regulatory T cells.

This sequence was found in a boy aged 10-17 years with mild ulcerative colitis. The rearrangement joins TRBV18 to TRBJ1-1; 11 positions match TRBD1. Sequencing input: gut tissue. The CDR3 is CASSSYRTGGESREAFF. CDR3 in DNA: TGTGCCAGCTCATCCTATAGGACAGGGGGCGAAAGTAGAGAAGCTTTCTTT.